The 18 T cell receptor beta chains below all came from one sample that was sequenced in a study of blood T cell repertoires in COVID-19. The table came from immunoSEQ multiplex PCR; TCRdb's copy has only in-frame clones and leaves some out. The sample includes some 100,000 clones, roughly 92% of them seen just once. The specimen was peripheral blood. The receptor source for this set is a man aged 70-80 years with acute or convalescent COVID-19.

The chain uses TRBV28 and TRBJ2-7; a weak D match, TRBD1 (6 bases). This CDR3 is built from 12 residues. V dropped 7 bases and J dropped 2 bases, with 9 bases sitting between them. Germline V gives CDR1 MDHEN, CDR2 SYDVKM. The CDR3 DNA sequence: TGTGCCAGCACGACAGGTACCTACGAGCAGTACTTC. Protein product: CASTTGTYEQYF.

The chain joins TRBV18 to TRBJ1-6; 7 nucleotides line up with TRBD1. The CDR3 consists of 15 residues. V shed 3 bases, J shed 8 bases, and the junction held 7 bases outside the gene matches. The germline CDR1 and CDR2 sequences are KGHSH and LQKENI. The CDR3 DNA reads TGTGCCAGCTCACCCTTGACAGGGACAGATTCACCCCTCCACTTT. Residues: CASSPLTGTDSPLHF.

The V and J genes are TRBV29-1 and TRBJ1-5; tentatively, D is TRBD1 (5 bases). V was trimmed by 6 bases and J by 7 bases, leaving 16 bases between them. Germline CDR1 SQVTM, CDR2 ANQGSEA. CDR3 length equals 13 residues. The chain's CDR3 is CSVVTGLGQPQHF. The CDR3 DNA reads TGCAGCGTCGTAACAGGTCTGGGACAGCCCCAGCATTTT.

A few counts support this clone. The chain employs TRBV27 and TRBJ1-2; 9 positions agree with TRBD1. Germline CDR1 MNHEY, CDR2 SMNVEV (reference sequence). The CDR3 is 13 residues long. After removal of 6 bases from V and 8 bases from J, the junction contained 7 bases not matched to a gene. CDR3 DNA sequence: TGTGCCAGCAGGGACAGGGGTCCAGGCGGCTACACCTTC. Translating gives CASRDRGPGGYTF.

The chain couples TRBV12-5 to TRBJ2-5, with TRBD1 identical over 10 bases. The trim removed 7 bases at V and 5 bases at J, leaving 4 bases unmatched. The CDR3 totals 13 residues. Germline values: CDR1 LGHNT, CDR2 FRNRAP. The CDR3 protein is CASAWTGGETQYF. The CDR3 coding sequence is TGTGCTAGTGCCTGGACAGGGGGGGAGACCCAGTACTTC.

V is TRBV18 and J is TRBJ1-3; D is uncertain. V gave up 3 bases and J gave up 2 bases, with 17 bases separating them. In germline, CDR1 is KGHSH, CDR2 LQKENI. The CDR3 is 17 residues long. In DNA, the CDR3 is TGTGCCAGCTCACCGCGGGATCTTAAACTAGCTGGAAACACCATATATTTT. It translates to CASSPRDLKLAGNTIYF.

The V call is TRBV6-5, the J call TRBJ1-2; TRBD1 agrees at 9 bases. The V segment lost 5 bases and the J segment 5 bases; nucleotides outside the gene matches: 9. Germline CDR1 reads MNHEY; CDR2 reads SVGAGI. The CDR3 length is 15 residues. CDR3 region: CASSTGTGSGYGYTF. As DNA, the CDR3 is TGTGCCAGCAGTACTGGGACAGGGAGTGGGTATGGCTACACCTTC.

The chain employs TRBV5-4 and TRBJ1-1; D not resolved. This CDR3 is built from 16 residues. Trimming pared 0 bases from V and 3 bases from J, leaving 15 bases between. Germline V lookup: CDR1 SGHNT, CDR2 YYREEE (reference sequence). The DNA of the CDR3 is TGTGCCAGCAGCTTGGGGGGAGACGGAGGGTACACTGAAGCTTTCTTT. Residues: CASSLGGDGGYTEAFF.

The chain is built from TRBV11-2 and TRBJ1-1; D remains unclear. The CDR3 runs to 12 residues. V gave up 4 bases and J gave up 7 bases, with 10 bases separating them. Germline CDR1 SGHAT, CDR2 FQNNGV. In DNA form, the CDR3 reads TGTGCCAGCAGCTCCCAAGAGGGTGAAGCTTTCTTT. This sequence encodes CASSSQEGEAFF.

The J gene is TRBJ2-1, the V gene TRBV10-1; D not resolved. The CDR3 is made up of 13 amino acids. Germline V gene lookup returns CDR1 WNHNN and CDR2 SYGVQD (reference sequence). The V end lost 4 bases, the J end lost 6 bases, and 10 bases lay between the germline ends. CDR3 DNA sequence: TGCGCCAGCAGTGGTAACAGTGGCAATGAGCAGTTCTTC. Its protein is CASSGNSGNEQFF.

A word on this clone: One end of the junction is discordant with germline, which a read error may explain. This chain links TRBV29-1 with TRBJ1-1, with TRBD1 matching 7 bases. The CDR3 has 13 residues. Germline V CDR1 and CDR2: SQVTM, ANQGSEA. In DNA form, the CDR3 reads TGCAGCGTTGAAACCTCCGCGACAGGGAATAACTTGTTT. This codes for CSVETSATGNNLF.

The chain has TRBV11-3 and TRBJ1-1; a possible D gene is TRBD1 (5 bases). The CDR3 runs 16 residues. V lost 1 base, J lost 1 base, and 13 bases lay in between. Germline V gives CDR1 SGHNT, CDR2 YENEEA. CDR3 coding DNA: TGTGCCAGCAGCTTAGGGGGCTGGGGTCAGAACACTGAAGCTTTCTTT. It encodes CASSLGGWGQNTEAFF.

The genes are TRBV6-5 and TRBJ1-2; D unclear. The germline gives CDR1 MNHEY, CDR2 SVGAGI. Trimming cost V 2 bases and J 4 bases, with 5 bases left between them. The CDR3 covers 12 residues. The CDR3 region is CASSYGGYGYTF. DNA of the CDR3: TGTGCCAGCAGTTACGGCGGCTATGGCTACACCTTC.

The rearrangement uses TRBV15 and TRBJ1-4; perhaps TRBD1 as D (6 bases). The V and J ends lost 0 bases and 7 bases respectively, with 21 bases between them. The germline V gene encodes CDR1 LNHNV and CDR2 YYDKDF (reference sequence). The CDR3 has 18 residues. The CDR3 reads CATSRDTKYGGISEKLFF. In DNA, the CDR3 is TGTGCCACCAGCAGAGACACCAAGTATGGGGGCATTTCTGAAAAACTGTTTTTT.

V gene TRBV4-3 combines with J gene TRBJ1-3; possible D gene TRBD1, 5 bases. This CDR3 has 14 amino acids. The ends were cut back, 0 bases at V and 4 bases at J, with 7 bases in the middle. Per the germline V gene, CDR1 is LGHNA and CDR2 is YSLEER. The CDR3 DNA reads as TGCGCCAGCAGCCAAGAGGCAGGGGGAAACACCATATATTTT. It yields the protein CASSQEAGGNTIYF.

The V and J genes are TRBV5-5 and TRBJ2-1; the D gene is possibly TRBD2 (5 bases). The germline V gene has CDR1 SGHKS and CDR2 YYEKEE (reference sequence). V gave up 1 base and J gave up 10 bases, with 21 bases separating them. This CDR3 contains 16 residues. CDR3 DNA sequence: TGTGCCAGCAGCTTGCCCCTTGGTACCTTCCCGGGGGAGCAGTTCTTC. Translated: CASSLPLGTFPGEQFF.

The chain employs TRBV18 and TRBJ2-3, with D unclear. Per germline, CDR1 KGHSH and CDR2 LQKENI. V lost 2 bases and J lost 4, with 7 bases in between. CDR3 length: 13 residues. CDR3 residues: CASSPRGPDTQYF. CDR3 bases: TGTGCCAGCTCACCAAGAGGCCCAGATACGCAGTATTTT. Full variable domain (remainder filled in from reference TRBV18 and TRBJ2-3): NAGVMQNPRHLVRRRGQEARLRCSPMKGHSHVYWYRQLPEEGLKFMVYLQKENIIDESGMPKERFSAEFPKEGPSILRIQQVVRGDSAAYFCASSPRGPDTQYFGPGTRLTVL.

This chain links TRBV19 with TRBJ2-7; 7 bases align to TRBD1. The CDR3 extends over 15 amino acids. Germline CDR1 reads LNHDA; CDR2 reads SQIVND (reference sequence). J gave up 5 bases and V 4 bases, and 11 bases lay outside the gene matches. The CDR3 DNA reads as TGTGCCAGTAGTACAGGACAGGCAATAAGGAACGAGCAGTACTTC. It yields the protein CASSTGQAIRNEQYF.